The 27 T cell receptor beta chains given below trace back to one sample, sequenced in a study of T cell repertoires in cytomegalovirus infection. These receptors have no identified antigens. TCRdb ran MiXCR on the reads and lists one entry per CDR3 protein. The sample has 900,000 to 950,000 distinct CDR3 sequences, less than 40% seen once. Sample: cultured CD8+ T cells from PBMCs, taken from culture after CMV antigen stimulation. These TCRs come from a human donor in good health (CMV status not recorded). Some clones in this sample may be carry-over from other donors' samples.

The V and J genes are TRBV28 and TRBJ1-5; D unclear. Germline V CDR1 and CDR2: MDHEN, SYDVKM. V lost 2 bases and J lost 1, with 12 bases in between. This CDR3 comprises 16 residues. CDR3 coding DNA: TGTGCCAGCAGTTTAGTTTGGGGTTTGAGCAATCAGCCCCAGCATTTT. Translated, it gives CASSLVWGLSNQPQHF.

This clonotype was seen a few times. The genes are TRBV3-1 and TRBJ2-5, with 8 bases that match TRBD1. With 0 bases clipped from V and 5 bases from J, the junction kept 5 bases outside the gene matches. The germline V gene has CDR1 LGHDT and CDR2 YNNKEL (reference sequence). The CDR3 covers 15 residues. The chain's CDR3 is CASSQDGAGGETQYF. The CDR3 DNA is TGTGCCAGCAGCCAAGATGGTGCAGGGGGCGAGACCCAGTACTTC.

On this clonotype: Because the CDR3 is missing its conserved closing phenylalanine or tryptophan, this is likely a read error. The CDR3, as DNA: TGTGCCAGCAGCGGGAGAGGGGCGCGGTCCAATGAGCAGTTCGTC. Translating it yields CASSGRGARSNEQFV. The V gene is TRBV7-9, the J gene TRBJ2-1, with D perhaps given as TRBD1 or TRBD2 (5 bases each). This CDR3 contains 15 residues. CDR1 is SEHNR, CDR2 FQNEAQ, per germline (reference sequence). Trimming shortened V by 5 bases and J by 6 bases, and 17 bases separated the two germline ends.

In its sample, this clonotype was seen a few times. This chain joins TRBV7-9 and TRBJ2-3; tentatively, D is TRBD2 (5 bases). The CDR3 covers 14 residues. V was clipped by 2 bases and J by 2 bases, with 8 bases between them. Looked up from germline, CDR1 is SEHNR and CDR2 is FQNEAQ (reference sequence). In DNA form, the CDR3 reads TGTGCCAGCAGCTTACTGGACTCCACAGATACGCAGTATTTT. This sequence encodes CASSLLDSTDTQYF.

This clonotype was seen more than once but under ten times. V usage is TRBV27 and J usage is TRBJ2-5, with no clear D. The CDR3 is 13 residues long. V was shortened by 4 bases and J by 4 bases, with 10 bases between the two germline ends. Germline V gene lookup returns CDR1 MNHEY and CDR2 SMNVEV (reference sequence). The CDR3 region has the DNA TGTGCCAGCAGTTCTTGGGTGGGAGAGACCCAGTACTTC. Protein product: CASSSWVGETQYF.

This clonotype was recorded at least ten times. This chain uses TRBV7-6 with TRBJ2-3; tentatively, D is TRBD1 or TRBD2 (5 bases each). Germline V lookup: CDR1 SGHVS, CDR2 FNYEAQ. CDR3 length: 15 amino acids. Trimming removed 1 base from V and 2 bases from J, with 10 bases in between. CDR3: CASSLGSGLTDTQYF. Written as DNA, the CDR3 is TGTGCCAGCAGCTTAGGATCGGGGCTCACAGATACGCAGTATTTT.

This clonotype was picked up a small number of times. V gene TRBV7-9 combines with J gene TRBJ2-3, with TRBD2 matching over 12 bases. The junction had 13 bases not matched to a gene; V was cut back by 3 bases and J by 0 bases. The CDR3 spans 20 residues. From germline, CDR1 is SEHNR and CDR2 FQNEAQ (reference sequence). The CDR3 DNA follows: TGTGCCAGCAGCTTCCCGACTAGCGGGGGCCCGAACCGTAGCACAGATACGCAGTATTTT. It translates to CASSFPTSGGPNRSTDTQYF.

This clonotype was picked up a small number of times. The rearrangement links TRBV6-1 to TRBJ2-7, with D unresolved. CDR3 size: 11 residues. V shed 1 base and J shed 7 bases, with 5 bases lying between them. Germline V CDR1 and CDR2: MNHNS, SASEGT. The CDR3 region is CASSEVTEQYV. CDR3 nucleotide sequence: TGTGCCAGCAGTGAAGTGACTGAGCAGTACGTC.

The chain joins TRBV6-1 to TRBJ1-1; D remains unclear. This CDR3 has 13 amino acids. Germline lookup yields CDR1 MNHNS and CDR2 SASEGT. V lost 1 base to trimming and J lost 5 bases, with 8 bases between them. The CDR3 DNA sequence: TGTGCCAGCAGTGAAGTGAGGGATACTGAAGCTTTCTTT. Protein product: CASSEVRDTEAFF.

A remark on this clonotype: One junction end does not reproduce the germline sequence, and a read error may be involved. The chain has TRBV7-4 and TRBJ2-1, with D possibly TRBD2 on 5 matching bases. The germline CDR1 and CDR2 sequences are SGHVT and SQSDAQ. This CDR3 has 15 amino acids. DNA for the CDR3: TGTGCCAGCAGCCGAGCGGAGGTGTCCTACAATCAGCAGTTCTTC. This encodes CASSRAEVSYNQQFF.

The chain links TRBV5-4 to TRBJ2-7, with D tentatively TRBD1 (6 bases). Trimming removed 2 bases at V and 2 bases at J, with 11 bases between. This CDR3 has 14 amino acids. In germline, CDR1 is SGHNT, CDR2 YYREEE (reference sequence). The CDR3 bases are TGTGCCAGCAGCTTAAGCAGGGGCACCTACGAGCAGTACTTC. Its translation is CASSLSRGTYEQYF.

Remarks on this clonotype: Possible read error: a much larger clone is one base away. This chain connects TRBV4-2 to TRBJ2-4; no definite D call. From germline, CDR1 is LGHNA and CDR2 YNFKEQ. The CDR3 sequence is 16 residues long. Between the trimmed V and J ends, which lost 2 bases and 5 bases, there was a span of 16 bases. CDR3 sequence reads: CASSQYATPPQNIQYF. DNA for the CDR3: TGTGCCAGCAGCCAATACGCGACTCCGCCCCAAAACATTCAGTACTTC.

V gene TRBV29-1 combines with J gene TRBJ2-7, with 8 bases identical to TRBD1. The CDR3 consists of 11 residues. The trim removed 6 bases at V and 2 bases at J, leaving 0 bases unmatched. Per the germline V gene, CDR1 is SQVTM and CDR2 is ANQGSEA. The CDR3 nucleotides read TGCAGCGTACAGGGGGCCTACGAGCAGTACTTC. This encodes CSVQGAYEQYF.

The chain employs TRBV19 and TRBJ1-5; D unclear. The germline CDR1 and CDR2 sequences are LNHDA and SQIVND (reference sequence). V shed 7 bases and J shed 1 base, with 8 bases lying between them. The CDR3 covers 13 residues. The CDR3: CASISGSNQPQHF. CDR3 DNA sequence: TGTGCCAGTATTTCAGGAAGCAATCAGCCCCAGCATTTT. The full variable domain, completed using reference TRBV19 and TRBJ1-5, is DGGITQSPKYLFRKEGQNVTLSCEQNLNHDAMYWYRQDPGQGLRLIYYSQIVNDFQKGDIAEGYSVSREKKESFPLTVTSAQKNPTAFYLCASISGSNQPQHFGDGTRLSIL.

This chain joins TRBV7-9 and TRBJ1-1, with unresolved D. Per germline, CDR1 SEHNR and CDR2 FQNEAQ (reference sequence). The CDR3 runs 16 residues. Trimming pared 2 bases from V and 0 bases from J, leaving 13 bases between. The CDR3 loop reads CASSLRRQTLNTEAFF. CDR3 in DNA: TGTGCCAGCAGCTTAAGAAGGCAGACATTGAACACTGAAGCTTTCTTT.

The chain is built from TRBV27 and TRBJ1-2, with a tentative D call TRBD1 (5 bases). The CDR3 has 13 residues. Between the trimmed V and J ends, which lost 6 bases and 5 bases, there was a span of 13 bases. Looked up from germline, CDR1 is MNHEY and CDR2 is SMNVEV (reference sequence). The CDR3 coding sequence is TGTGCCAGCAGCCCAGGGCCTTTTTATGGCTACACCTTC. Translated, it gives CASSPGPFYGYTF.

The V call is TRBV15, the J call TRBJ2-3, with TRBD1 matching over 7 bases. This CDR3 is built from 15 residues. With 5 bases clipped from V and 1 base from J, the junction kept 6 bases outside the gene matches. Germline lookup yields CDR1 LNHNV and CDR2 YYDKDF (reference sequence). CDR3 sequence: CATSEQGLGTDTQYF. Written as DNA, the CDR3 is TGTGCCACCAGCGAACAGGGGCTAGGCACAGATACGCAGTATTTT.

This clonotype was seen ten or more times. The chain employs TRBV7-8 and TRBJ2-3; perhaps TRBD2 as D (6 bases). The V gene's germline CDR1 is SGHVS and CDR2 FQNEAQ. The V and J ends lost 5 bases and 0 bases respectively, with 24 bases between them. This CDR3 comprises 19 residues. CDR3 bases: TGTGCCAGCAGCCATGCATATTTAGCGGTTGAAGAAAGCACAGATACGCAGTATTTT. It encodes CASSHAYLAVEESTDTQYF.

This clonotype was counted a few times. The chain employs TRBV6-5 and TRBJ2-7; D is possibly TRBD2 (5 bases). The CDR3 has 17 amino acids. The germline V gene encodes CDR1 MNHEY and CDR2 SVGAGI. Trimming removed 6 bases at V and 3 bases at J, with 24 bases between. CDR3 residues: CASSPPGFRGLNYEQYF. The CDR3 bases are TGTGCCAGCAGCCCGCCCGGGTTCAGAGGACTGAACTACGAGCAGTACTTC.

This clonotype was counted many times. V usage is TRBV7-2 and J usage is TRBJ2-1, with TRBD2 matching 12 bases. Germline V gene data show CDR1 as SGHTA and CDR2 as FQGNSA. The CDR3 spans 17 residues. With V trimmed by 0 bases and J by 8 bases, 8 bases remained unmatched. As DNA, the CDR3 is TGTGCCAGCAGCTTAGCTCTAGCGGGGGGGCTCTTAGATGAGCAGTTCTTC. Translated, it gives CASSLALAGGLLDEQFF.

This clonotype was seen a handful of times. This chain connects TRBV28 to TRBJ1-2; 7 nucleotides line up with TRBD1. J lost 4 bases, V lost 0 bases, and 8 bases had no gene match. Germline V gives CDR1 MDHEN, CDR2 SYDVKM. This CDR3 has 16 residues. In DNA form, the CDR3 reads TGTGCCAGCAGTTTATGGGGGGACAGAGAATCCTATGGCTACACCTTC. Its translation is CASSLWGDRESYGYTF.

This clonotype was observed a few times. The rearrangement links TRBV6-2 or TRBV6-3 to TRBJ2-2; D gene ambiguous. The V end was cut by 4 bases, the J end by 2 bases, with 11 bases between. The germline V gene has CDR1 MNHEY and CDR2 SVGEGT. The CDR3 extends over 15 amino acids. CDR3: CASSSTGENTGELFF. The CDR3 DNA reads as TGTGCCAGCAGTTCGACGGGCGAAAACACCGGGGAGCTGTTTTTT.

This chain links TRBV12-3 or TRBV12-4 with TRBJ1-2; D uncertain. V shed 5 bases and J shed 4 bases, with 14 bases lying between them. This CDR3 contains 14 residues. This CDR3 reads CASSPAGGSYGYTF. The CDR3, as DNA: TGTGCCAGCAGTCCCGCCGGCGGGAGCTATGGCTACACCTTC.

This clonotype was detected ten times or more. The chain recombines TRBV7-2 with TRBJ2-1, with D unresolved. V was clipped by 1 base and J by 4 bases, with 8 bases between them. The CDR3 totals 14 residues. Germline V CDR1 and CDR2: SGHTA, FQGNSA. In nucleotides, the CDR3 is TGTGCCAGCAGCTTAGGTGCCGGATACAATGAGCAGTTCTTC. Protein sequence: CASSLGAGYNEQFF.

This clonotype was detected once. The chain uses TRBV24-1 and TRBJ2-3; D is unclear. Trimming removed 2 bases at V and 4 bases at J, with 3 bases between. Germline-derived CDR1 and CDR2 are KGHDR and SFDVKD. The CDR3 totals 12 residues. For the CDR3, the DNA is TGTGCCACCAGTGATTATTCAGATACGCAGTATTTT. Translation gives CATSDYSDTQYF.

In this sample, this clonotype turned up once. This rearrangement joins TRBV20-1 to TRBJ1-2, with 7 bases fitting TRBD1. This CDR3 is 16 amino acids long. Germline assignment: CDR1 DFQATT and CDR2 SNEGSKA (reference sequence). V trimming: 2 bases; J trimming: 4 bases; junction bases outside the gene matches: 13. This CDR3 reads CSARPSKTGKFYGYTF. The CDR3 bases are TGCAGTGCTAGACCCTCTAAGACAGGGAAATTCTATGGCTACACCTTC.

The table lists this clonotype with a few counts. The chain combines TRBV10-3 with TRBJ2-1, with 7 bases matching TRBD1. The V segment lost 6 bases and the J segment 8 bases; nucleotides outside the gene matches: 4. The CDR3 runs 12 residues. Germline V gives CDR1 ENHRY, CDR2 SYGVKD. The CDR3 region is CAIRTGRDEQFF. CDR3 bases: TGTGCCATCAGGACAGGGAGAGATGAGCAGTTCTTC.